The 10 T cell receptor beta chains reported below all come from one sample, sequenced in a study of metastatic and nonmetastatic thyroid tumors. With MiXCR, TCRdb called clones anew from the PCR reads. The sample includes 8,000 to 10,000 clones, around 32% seen only once; the top ten take approximately 16%. No patient received treatment before thyroid surgery. Sequenced: adjacent normal tissue. These receptors all stem from a female donor with papillary thyroid cancer or a benign thyroid nodule (not recorded which). Some clones in this sample may be carry-over from other donors' samples.

DNA for the CDR3: TGTGCCAGCAGCGTAGACTGGCCGGGCGGGGAGCTGTTTTTT. Residues: CASSVDWPGGELFF. The chain has TRBV9 and TRBJ2-2; D is unresolved. Germline CDR1 SGDLS, CDR2 YYNGEE. V dropped 0 bases and J dropped 7 bases, with 10 bases sitting between them. This CDR3 has 14 amino acids.

By share of the sample, this clone is medium-sized (0.01 to 0.1%). The chain combines TRBV20-1 with TRBJ2-1; 7 bases are shared with TRBD2. Germline-derived CDR1 and CDR2 are DFQATT and SNEGSKA (reference sequence). The junction had 2 bases not matched to a gene; V was cut back by 3 bases and J by 0 bases. The CDR3 totals 14 residues. The DNA for the CDR3 is TGCAGTGCTAGCGGGAGGTACTCCTACAATGAGCAGTTCTTC. The encoded protein is CSASGRYSYNEQFF.

This chain joins TRBV20-1 and TRBJ1-2; D is unresolved. The CDR3 runs 16 residues. Germline assignment: CDR1 DFQATT and CDR2 SNEGSKA (reference sequence). Trimming took off 0 bases at V and 0 bases at J, with 14 bases between the two ends. Here the CDR3 DNA reads TGCAGTGCTAGAGATCTGAGGACGTCGGCTAACTATGGCTACACCTTC. Translating it yields CSARDLRTSANYGYTF.

The CDR3 protein is CASSEEWNLRSSGANVLTF. CDR3 sequence (DNA): TGTGCCAGCAGTGAAGAGTGGAACTTGCGGAGCTCTGGGGCCAACGTCCTGACTTTC. The chain carries TRBV2 and TRBJ2-6; D gene unclear. CDR1 SNHLY and CDR2 FYNNEI come from the germline V gene. V dropped 1 base and J dropped 0 bases, with 16 bases sitting between them. The CDR3 runs to 19 residues.

The genes are TRBV6-1 and TRBJ1-4, with D hard to call. Germline V gene data show CDR1 as MNHNS and CDR2 as SASEGT. V lost 3 bases and J 6 bases, leaving 14 bases between the germline ends. The CDR3 is made up of 15 amino acids. This chain's CDR3 is CASSDVLGPDEKLFF. CDR3 DNA sequence: TGTGCCAGCAGTGATGTATTGGGTCCGGATGAAAAACTGTTTTTT.

This clone qualifies as medium-sized. V usage is TRBV29-1 and J usage is TRBJ2-5; D is unclear. The germline V gene encodes CDR1 SQVTM and CDR2 ANQGSEA. CDR3 length equals 10 residues. Trimming pared 4 bases from V and 5 bases from J, leaving 5 bases between. CDR3 in amino acids: CSVGMETQYF. The CDR3, as DNA: TGCAGCGTTGGTATGGAGACCCAGTACTTC.

The chain employs TRBV3-1 and TRBJ2-7; 9 bases line up with TRBD1. There are 15 residues in the CDR3. The V and J ends lost 4 bases and 4 bases, in that order; junction bases with no gene match: 8. Germline V CDR1 and CDR2: LGHDT, YNNKEL (reference sequence). CDR3 loop: CASSRADRGYYEQYF. CDR3 nucleotides: TGTGCCAGCAGCCGAGCCGACAGGGGGTATTACGAGCAGTACTTC.

CDR3 in amino acids: CASSLSGRKELFF. The CDR3 DNA is TGTGCCAGCAGTTTGTCAGGAAGGAAGGAGCTGTTTTTT. The chain uses TRBV12-3 or TRBV12-4 and TRBJ2-2; no definite D call. The CDR3 covers 13 residues. The V gene lost 3 bases and the J gene lost 10 bases, with 12 bases spanning the gap.

This clone has a handful of counts. This chain uses TRBV20-1 with TRBJ1-2, with D hard to call. This CDR3 spans 16 amino acids. CDR1 DFQATT and CDR2 SNEGSKA come from the germline V gene (reference sequence). Trimming removed 0 bases at V and 4 bases at J, with 18 bases between. CDR3 nucleotide sequence: TGCAGTGCTAGAGATCCGAACTCCCTATATGGCTATGGCTACACCTTC. It translates to CSARDPNSLYGYGYTF.

The chain has TRBV5-1 and TRBJ1-5, with D unresolved. CDR1 is SGHRS, CDR2 YFSETQ, per germline. The CDR3 contains 11 residues. The V and J ends lost 0 bases and 6 bases respectively, with 1 base between them. CDR3 region: CASSLAQPQHF. CDR3 DNA: TGCGCCAGCAGCTTGGCTCAGCCCCAGCATTTT.